This T cell receptor (beta chain) was found in a study of CD8 T cells in Susac syndrome. The RNA, roughly 0.45 to 1 ug, was put through reverse transcription using random hexamers. TCRdb analysed the immunoSEQ multiplex PCR reads with MiXCR anew, one entry per CDR3 protein. Of 170,000 or so distinct CDR3 sequences listed, about 96% are singletons. The CDR3 covers 13 residues. The germline V gene has CDR1 SQVTM and CDR2 ANQGSEA. V lost 7 bases, J lost 4 bases, and 8 bases stayed unmatched. Sequenced input: CD4+ T cells from PBMCs. The V gene is TRBV29-1, the J gene TRBJ1-1; 8 nucleotides align to TRBD1. The clonotype originates from a human donor with Susac syndrome. The CDR3 DNA is TGCAGCGCCTCGACAGGGGTCGGCACTGAAGCTTTCTTT. This codes for CSASTGVGTEAFF.